The clone carrying this T cell receptor (beta chain) was found many times. The ends were cut back, 2 bases at V and 5 bases at J, with 1 base in the middle. In germline, CDR1 is DFQATT, CDR2 SNEGSKA (reference sequence). The CDR3 spans 10 residues. These data belong to a study of T-cell reconstitution after alpha-beta-depleted transplantation in children. Library preparation (for TCRbeta) was performed with unique molecular identifiers. TCRdb analysed the PCR reads with MiXCR anew, one entry per CDR3 protein. The data contain roughly 200,000 distinct CDR3 sequences, approximately 6.9% of them singletons.

The chain joins TRBV20-1 to TRBJ2-4; no reliable D call. The receptor was derived from a boy between 2 and 10 years old with acute lymphoblastic leukemia, due to receive a stem cell transplant. The sample in question was PBMCs, obtained before TCRalphabeta/CD19-depleted stem cell transplant. The CDR3 DNA sequence: TGCAGTGCTAGACAAAACATTCAGTACTTC. This sequence encodes CSARQNIQYF.